The rows below give T cell receptor beta chains drawn from one sample of a study of blood T cell repertoires in COVID-19. Assay used: immunoSEQ multiplex PCR; TCRdb lists only in-frame clones, some missing. The table includes some 140,000 clones, around 84% detected once. Sequencing used PBMCs or T cells enriched from blood (not recorded which). Receptor source: a man between 40 and 49 years old with acute COVID-19. Each CDR3 is given with its conserved first and last residue. D genes are given only for firm matches. Clone size is given for some rows only: seen once, a few or many times, or a class if the clone is expanded.

TRBV10-3,TRBJ2-5,-,TRBD2,CATGTSGDQETQYF,TGTGCCACGGGGACTAGCGGGGATCAAGAGACCCAGTACTTC
TRBV3-1/TRBV3-2,TRBJ1-2,once,-,CASSPIAVPYGYTF,TGTGCCAGCAGCCCTATAGCGGTACCCTATGGCTACACCTTC
TRBV19,TRBJ2-3,-,TRBD2,CASSILAGGSDTQYF,TGTGCCAGTAGTATCCTAGCGGGCGGATCAGATACGCAGTATTTT
TRBV18,TRBJ2-2,once,TRBD1,CASSPGTGPAGELFF,TGTGCCAGCTCACCCGGGACAGGGCCCGCCGGGGAGCTGTTTTTT
TRBV7-3,TRBJ2-2,-,TRBD2,CASSLTGLAGGVTGELFF,TGTGCCAGCAGCTTAACAGGACTAGCGGGAGGGGTCACCGGGGAGCTGTTTTTT
TRBV24-1,TRBJ2-5,-,-,CATSDWGDRLQETQYF,TGTGCCACCAGTGATTGGGGGGACCGCCTACAAGAGACCCAGTACTTC
TRBV18,TRBJ2-1,-,TRBD1,CASSPRDVGQGGHNEQFF,TGTGCCAGCTCACCGCGGGATGTAGGACAGGGAGGCCACAATGAGCAGTTCTTC
TRBV7-2,TRBJ1-2,-,-,CASSLGEGYGYTF,TGTGCCAGCAGCTTAGGGGAGGGATACGGCTACACCTTC
TRBV18,TRBJ2-2,-,-,CASSPRDTNTGELFF,TGTGCCAGCTCACCTCGGGACACAAACACCGGGGAGCTGTTTTTT
TRBV20-1,TRBJ2-1,few,TRBD2,CSASHDGRGEQFF,TGCAGTGCGAGTCATGACGGGAGGGGTGAGCAGTTCTTC
TRBV11-2,TRBJ1-4,-,-,CASSLGGGGNEKLFF,TGTGCCAGCAGCTTAGGTGGGGGGGGTAATGAAAAACTGTTTTTT
TRBV2,TRBJ2-1,-,TRBD2,CASSELGGGLLNEQFF,TGTGCCAGCAGTGAATTGGGGGGAGGGCTCCTCAATGAGCAGTTCTTC
TRBV9,TRBJ2-1,-,TRBD2,CASSVGTSGGNEQFF,TGTGCCAGCAGCGTAGGGACTAGCGGGGGGAATGAGCAGTTCTTC
TRBV5-1,TRBJ2-7,-,TRBD1,CASSLTTGDRGTYEQYF,TGCGCCAGCAGCTTGACCACTGGGGACAGGGGGACCTACGAGCAGTACTTC